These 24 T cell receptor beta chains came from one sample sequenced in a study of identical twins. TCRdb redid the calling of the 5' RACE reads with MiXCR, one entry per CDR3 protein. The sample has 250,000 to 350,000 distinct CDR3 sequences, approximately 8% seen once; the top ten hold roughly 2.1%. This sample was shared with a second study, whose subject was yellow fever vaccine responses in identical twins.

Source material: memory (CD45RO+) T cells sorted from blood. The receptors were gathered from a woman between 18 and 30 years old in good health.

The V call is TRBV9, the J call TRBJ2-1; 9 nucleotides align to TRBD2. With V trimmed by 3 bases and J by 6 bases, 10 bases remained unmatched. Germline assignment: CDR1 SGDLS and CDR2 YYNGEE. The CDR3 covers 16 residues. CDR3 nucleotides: TGTGCCAGCAGCGCTGTGACTAGCGGACCGGTCAATGAGCAGTTCTTC. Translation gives CASSAVTSGPVNEQFF.

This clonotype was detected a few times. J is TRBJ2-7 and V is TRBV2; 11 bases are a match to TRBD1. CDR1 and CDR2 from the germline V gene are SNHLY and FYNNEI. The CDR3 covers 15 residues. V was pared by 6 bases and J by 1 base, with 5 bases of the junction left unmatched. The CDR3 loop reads CASRVGQGVSYEQYV. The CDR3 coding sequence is TGTGCCAGCAGGGTGGGACAGGGGGTATCCTACGAGCAGTACGTC.

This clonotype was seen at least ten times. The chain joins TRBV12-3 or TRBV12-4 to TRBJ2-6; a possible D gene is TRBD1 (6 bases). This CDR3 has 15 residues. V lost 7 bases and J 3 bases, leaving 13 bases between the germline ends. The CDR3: CASILTGFGANVLTF. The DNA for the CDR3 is TGTGCCAGCATTCTAACAGGGTTTGGGGCCAACGTCCTGACTTTC.

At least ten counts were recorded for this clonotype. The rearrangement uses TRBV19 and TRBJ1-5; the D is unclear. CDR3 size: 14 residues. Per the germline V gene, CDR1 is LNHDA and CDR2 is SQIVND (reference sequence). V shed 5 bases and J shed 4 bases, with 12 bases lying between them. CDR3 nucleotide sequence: TGTGCCAGTAGTGGGAGGGTACGGAATCAGCCCCAGCATTTT. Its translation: CASSGRVRNQPQHF. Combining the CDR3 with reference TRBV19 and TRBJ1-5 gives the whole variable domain DGGITQSPKYLFRKEGQNVTLSCEQNLNHDAMYWYRQDPGQGLRLIYYSQIVNDFQKGDIAEGYSVSREKKESFPLTVTSAQKNPTAFYLCASSGRVRNQPQHFGDGTRLSIL.

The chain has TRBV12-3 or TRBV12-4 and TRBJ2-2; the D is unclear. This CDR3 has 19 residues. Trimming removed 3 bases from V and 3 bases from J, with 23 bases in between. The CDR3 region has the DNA TGTGCCAGCAGTTTTCCAGCTTTCGACGCTACTGTGGACACCGGGGAGCTGTTTTTT. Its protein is CASSFPAFDATVDTGELFF.

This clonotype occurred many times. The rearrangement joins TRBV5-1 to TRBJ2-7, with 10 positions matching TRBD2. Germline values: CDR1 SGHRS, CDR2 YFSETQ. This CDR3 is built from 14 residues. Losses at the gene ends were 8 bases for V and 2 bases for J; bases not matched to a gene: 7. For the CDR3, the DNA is TGCGCCAGTAAGCGACTAGCGGGCGCCTACGAGCAGTACTTC. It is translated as CASKRLAGAYEQYF.

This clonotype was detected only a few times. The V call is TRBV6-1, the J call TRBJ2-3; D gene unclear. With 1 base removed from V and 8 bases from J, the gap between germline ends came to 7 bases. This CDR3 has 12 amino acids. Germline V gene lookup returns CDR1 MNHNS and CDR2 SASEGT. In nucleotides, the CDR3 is TGTGCCAGCAGTGAAGTGGGCGGTACGCAGTATTTT. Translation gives CASSEVGGTQYF.

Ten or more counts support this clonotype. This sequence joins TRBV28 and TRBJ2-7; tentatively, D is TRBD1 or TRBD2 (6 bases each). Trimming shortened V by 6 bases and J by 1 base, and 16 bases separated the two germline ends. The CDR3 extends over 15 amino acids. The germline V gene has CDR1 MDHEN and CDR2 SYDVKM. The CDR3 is CASRATGGGSYEQYV. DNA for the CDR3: TGTGCCAGCAGAGCAACAGGAGGGGGTTCCTACGAGCAGTACGTC.

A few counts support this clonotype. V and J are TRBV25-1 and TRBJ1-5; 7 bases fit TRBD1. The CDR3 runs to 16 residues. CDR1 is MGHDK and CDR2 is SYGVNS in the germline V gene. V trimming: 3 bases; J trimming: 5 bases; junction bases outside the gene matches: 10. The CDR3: CASSDSLDRSHQPQHF. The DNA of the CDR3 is TGTGCCAGCAGTGACTCCCTGGACAGGAGTCATCAGCCCCAGCATTTT.

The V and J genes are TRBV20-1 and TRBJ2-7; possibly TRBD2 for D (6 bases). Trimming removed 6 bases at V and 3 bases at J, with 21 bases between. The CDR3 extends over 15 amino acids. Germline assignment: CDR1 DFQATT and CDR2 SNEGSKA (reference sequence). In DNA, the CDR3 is TGCAGTGCCCAGGACCCCGGGAGCAGCTACTACGAGCAGTACTTC. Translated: CSAQDPGSSYYEQYF.

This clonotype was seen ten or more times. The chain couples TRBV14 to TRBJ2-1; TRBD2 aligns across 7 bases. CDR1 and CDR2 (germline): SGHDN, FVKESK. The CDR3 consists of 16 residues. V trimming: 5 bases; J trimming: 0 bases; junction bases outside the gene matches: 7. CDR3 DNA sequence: TGTGCCAGCAGCGTGGGACTATCGAGCTCCTACAATGAGCAGTTCTTC. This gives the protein CASSVGLSSSYNEQFF.

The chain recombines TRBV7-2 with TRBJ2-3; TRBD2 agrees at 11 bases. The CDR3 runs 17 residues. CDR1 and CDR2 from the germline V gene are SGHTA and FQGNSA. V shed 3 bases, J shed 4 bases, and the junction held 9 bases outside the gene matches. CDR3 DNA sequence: TGTGCCAGCAGCTTCGTCCCTAGCGGGAGGCGGGCAGATACGCAGTATTTT. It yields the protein CASSFVPSGRRADTQYF. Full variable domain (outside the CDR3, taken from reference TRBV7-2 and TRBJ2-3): GAGVSQSPSNKVTEKGKDVELRCDPISGHTALYWYRQSLGQGLEFLIYFQGNSAPDKSGLPSDRFSAERTGGSVSTLTIQRTQQEDSAVYLCASSFVPSGRRADTQYFGPGTRLTVL.

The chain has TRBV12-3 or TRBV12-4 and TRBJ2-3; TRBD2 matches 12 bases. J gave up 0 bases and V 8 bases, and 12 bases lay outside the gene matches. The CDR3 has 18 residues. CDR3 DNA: TGTGCCAGCTGTTCACTCTATGGGACTAGCGGGAGCACAGATACGCAGTATTTT. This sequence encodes CASCSLYGTSGSTDTQYF.

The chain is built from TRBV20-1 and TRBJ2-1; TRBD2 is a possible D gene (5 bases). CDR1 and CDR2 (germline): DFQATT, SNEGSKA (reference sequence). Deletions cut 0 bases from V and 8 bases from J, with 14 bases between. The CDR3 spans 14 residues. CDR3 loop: CSARDWASLDEQFF. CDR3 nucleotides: TGCAGTGCTAGAGATTGGGCTAGCCTCGATGAGCAGTTCTTC.

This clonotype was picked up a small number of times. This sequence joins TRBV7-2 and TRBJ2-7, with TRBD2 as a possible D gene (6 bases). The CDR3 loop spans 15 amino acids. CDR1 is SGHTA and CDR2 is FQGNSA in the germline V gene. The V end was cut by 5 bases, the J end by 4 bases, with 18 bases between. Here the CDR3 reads CASSQAGTYEYEQYF. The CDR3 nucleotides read TGTGCCAGCAGCCAAGCCGGGACTTACGAATACGAGCAGTACTTC. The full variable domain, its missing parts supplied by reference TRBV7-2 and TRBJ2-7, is GAGVSQSPSNKVTEKGKDVELRCDPISGHTALYWYRQSLGQGLEFLIYFQGNSAPDKSGLPSDRFSAERTGGSVSTLTIQRTQQEDSAVYLCASSQAGTYEYEQYFGPGTRLTVT.

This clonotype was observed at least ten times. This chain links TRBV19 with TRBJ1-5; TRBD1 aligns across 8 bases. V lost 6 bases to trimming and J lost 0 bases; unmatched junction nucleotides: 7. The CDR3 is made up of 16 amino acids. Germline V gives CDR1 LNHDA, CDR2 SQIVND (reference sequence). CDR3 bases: TGTGCCAGTAGCCTACAGGGGGACCTTAGCAATCAGCCCCAGCATTTT. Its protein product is CASSLQGDLSNQPQHF.

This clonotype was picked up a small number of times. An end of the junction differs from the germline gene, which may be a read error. CDR3 residues: CEMGRRWTSGNNEQFF. CDR3 in DNA: TGCGAGATGGGACGGAGATGGACTAGCGGAAACAATGAGCAGTTCTTC. The chain recombines TRBV9 with TRBJ2-1; 10 bases agree with TRBD2. Germline CDR1 and CDR2: SGDLS and YYNGEE. The length of the CDR3 is 16 residues.

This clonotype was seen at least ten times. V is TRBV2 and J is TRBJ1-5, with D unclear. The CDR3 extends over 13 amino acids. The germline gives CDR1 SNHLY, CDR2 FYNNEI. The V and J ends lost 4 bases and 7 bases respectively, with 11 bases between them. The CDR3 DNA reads TGTGCCAGCAGTGGGGAAGATAGGCAGCCCCAGCATTTT. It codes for CASSGEDRQPQHF.

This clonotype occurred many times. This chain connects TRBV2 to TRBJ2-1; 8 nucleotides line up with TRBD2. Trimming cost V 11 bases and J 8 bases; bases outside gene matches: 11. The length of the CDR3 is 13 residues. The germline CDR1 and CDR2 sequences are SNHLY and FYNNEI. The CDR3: CAQQRTSMDEQFF. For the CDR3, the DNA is TGTGCCCAGCAGAGGACTAGCATGGATGAGCAGTTCTTC.

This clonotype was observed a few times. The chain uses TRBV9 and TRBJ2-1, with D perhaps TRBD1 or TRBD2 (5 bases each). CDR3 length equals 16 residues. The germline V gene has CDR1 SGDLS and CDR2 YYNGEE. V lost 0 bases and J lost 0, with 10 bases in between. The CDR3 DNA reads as TGTGCCAGCAGCGTAGCGGGGACCAGCTCCTACAATGAGCAGTTCTTC. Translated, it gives CASSVAGTSSYNEQFF.

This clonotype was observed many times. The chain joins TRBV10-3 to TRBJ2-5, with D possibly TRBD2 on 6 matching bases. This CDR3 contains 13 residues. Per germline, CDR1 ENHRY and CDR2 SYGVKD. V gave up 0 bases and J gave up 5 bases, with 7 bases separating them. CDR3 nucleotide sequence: TGTGCCATCAGTGAGTCGGAGGGGGAGACCCAGTACTTC. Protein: CAISESEGETQYF.

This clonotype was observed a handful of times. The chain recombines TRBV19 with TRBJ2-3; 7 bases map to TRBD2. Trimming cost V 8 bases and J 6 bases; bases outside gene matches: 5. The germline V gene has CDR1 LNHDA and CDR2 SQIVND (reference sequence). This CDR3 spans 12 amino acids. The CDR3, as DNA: TGTGCCAGTGGATGGGAGGGGGATACGCAGTATTTT. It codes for CASGWEGDTQYF.

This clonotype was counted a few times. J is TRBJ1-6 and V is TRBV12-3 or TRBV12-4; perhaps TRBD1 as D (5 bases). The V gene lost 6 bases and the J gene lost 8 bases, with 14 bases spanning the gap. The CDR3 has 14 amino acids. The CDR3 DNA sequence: TGTGCCAGCAGCATTACAGGTTCCCATTCACCCCTCCACTTT. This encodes CASSITGSHSPLHF.

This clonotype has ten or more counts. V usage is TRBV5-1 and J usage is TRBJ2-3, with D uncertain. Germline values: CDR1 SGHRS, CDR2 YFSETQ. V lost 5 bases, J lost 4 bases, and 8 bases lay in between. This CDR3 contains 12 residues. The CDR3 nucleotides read TGCGCCAGCAGTCCGAACGCAGATACGCAGTATTTT. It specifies CASSPNADTQYF.